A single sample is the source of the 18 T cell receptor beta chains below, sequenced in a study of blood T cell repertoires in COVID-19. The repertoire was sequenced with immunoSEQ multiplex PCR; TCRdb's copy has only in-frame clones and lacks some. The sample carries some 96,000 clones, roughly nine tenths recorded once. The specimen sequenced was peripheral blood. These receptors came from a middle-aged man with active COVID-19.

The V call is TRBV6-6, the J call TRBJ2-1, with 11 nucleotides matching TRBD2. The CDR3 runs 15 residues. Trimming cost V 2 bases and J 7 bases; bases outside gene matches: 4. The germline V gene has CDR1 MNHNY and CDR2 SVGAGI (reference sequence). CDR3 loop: CASSYETSGVNEQFF. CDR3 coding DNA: TGTGCCAGCAGTTACGAGACTAGCGGGGTGAATGAGCAGTTCTTC.

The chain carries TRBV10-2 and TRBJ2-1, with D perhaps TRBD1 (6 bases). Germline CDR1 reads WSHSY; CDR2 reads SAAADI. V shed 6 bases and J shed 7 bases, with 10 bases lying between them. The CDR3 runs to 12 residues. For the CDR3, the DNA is TGCGCCAGCAGGTGGACAGTGAATGAGCAGTTCTTC. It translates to CASRWTVNEQFF.

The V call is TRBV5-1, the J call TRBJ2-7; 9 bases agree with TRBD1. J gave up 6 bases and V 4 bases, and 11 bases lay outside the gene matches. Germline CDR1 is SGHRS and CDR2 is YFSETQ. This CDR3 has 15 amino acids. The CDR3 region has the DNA TGCGCCAGCAGCCAGTCGGGACAGGGCTCTGGCGAGCAGTACTTC. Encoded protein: CASSQSGQGSGEQYF.

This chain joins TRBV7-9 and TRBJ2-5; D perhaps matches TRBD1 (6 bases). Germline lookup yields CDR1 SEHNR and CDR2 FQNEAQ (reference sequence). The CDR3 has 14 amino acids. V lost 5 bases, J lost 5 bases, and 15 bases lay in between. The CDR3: CASSLRDTGETQYF. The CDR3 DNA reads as TGTGCCAGCAGCCTCCGGGACACCGGGGAGACCCAGTACTTC.

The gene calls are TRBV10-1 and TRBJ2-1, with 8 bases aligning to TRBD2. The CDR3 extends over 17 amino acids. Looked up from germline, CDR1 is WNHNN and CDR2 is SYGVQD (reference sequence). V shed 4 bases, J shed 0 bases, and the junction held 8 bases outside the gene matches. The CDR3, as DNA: TGCGCCAGCAGTGCGTCCGGGACTAGTCACTCCTACAATGAGCAGTTCTTC. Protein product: CASSASGTSHSYNEQFF.

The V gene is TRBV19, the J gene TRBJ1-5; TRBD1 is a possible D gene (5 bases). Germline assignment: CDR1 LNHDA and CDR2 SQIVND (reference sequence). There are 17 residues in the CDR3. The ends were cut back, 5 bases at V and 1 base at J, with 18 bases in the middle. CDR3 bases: TGTGCCAGTAGTCCCGGACCTTCGACAGAGAGCAATCAGCCCCAGCATTTT. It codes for CASSPGPSTESNQPQHF. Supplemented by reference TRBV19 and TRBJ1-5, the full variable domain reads DGGITQSPKYLFRKEGQNVTLSCEQNLNHDAMYWYRQDPGQGLRLIYYSQIVNDFQKGDIAEGYSVSREKKESFPLTVTSAQKNPTAFYLCASSPGPSTESNQPQHFGDGTRLSIL.

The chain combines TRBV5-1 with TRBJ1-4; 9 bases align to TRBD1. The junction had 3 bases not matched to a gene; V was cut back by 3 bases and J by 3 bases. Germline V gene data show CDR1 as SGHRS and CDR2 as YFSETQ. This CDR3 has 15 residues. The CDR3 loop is CASSSWTGANEKLFF. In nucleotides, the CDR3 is TGCGCCAGCAGCTCCTGGACAGGGGCTAATGAAAAACTGTTTTTT.

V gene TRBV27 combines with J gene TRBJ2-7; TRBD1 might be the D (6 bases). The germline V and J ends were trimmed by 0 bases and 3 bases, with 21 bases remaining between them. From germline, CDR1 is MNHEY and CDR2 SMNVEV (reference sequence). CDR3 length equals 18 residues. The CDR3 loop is CASSLSFFEGGQYYEQYF. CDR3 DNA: TGTGCCAGCAGTTTATCGTTCTTTGAGGGTGGACAGTACTACGAGCAGTACTTC.

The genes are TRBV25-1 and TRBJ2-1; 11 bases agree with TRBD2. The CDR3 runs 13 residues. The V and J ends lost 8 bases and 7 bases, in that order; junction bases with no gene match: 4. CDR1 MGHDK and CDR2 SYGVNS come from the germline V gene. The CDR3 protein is CASALAGGNEQFF. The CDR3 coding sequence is TGTGCCAGCGCCCTAGCGGGAGGAAATGAGCAGTTCTTC.

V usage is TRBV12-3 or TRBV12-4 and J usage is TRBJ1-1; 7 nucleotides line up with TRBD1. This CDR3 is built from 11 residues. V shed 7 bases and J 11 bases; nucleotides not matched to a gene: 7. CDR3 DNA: TGTGCCAGCATCCAAGACAGGGTGGCTTTCTTT. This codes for CASIQDRVAFF.

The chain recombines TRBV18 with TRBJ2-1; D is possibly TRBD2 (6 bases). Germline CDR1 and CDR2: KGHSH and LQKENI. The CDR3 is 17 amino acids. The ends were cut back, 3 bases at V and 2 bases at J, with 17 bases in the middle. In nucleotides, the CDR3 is TGTGCCAGCTCACCTACAGAGCTAGCGCCCCCCTACAATGAGCAGTTCTTC. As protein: CASSPTELAPPYNEQFF.

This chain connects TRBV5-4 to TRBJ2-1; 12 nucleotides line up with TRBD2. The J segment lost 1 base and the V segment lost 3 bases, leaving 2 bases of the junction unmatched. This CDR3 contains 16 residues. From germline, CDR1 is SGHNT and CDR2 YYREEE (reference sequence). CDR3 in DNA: TGTGCCAGCAGCTCTAGCGGGGGGGTATCCTACAATGAGCAGTTCTTC. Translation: CASSSSGGVSYNEQFF. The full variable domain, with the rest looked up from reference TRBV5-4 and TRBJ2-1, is ETGVTQSPTHLIKTRGQQVTLRCSSQSGHNTVSWYQQALGQGPQFIFQYYREEENGRGNFPPRFSGLQFPNYSSELNVNALELDDSALYLCASSSSGGVSYNEQFFGPGTRLTVL.

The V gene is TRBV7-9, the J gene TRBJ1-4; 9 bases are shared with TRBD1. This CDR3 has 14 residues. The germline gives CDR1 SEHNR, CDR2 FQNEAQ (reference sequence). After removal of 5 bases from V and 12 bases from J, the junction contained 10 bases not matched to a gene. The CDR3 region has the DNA TGTGCCAGCAGCCTTGTCCCGGGACAGGGACAACTGTTTTTT. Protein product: CASSLVPGQGQLFF.

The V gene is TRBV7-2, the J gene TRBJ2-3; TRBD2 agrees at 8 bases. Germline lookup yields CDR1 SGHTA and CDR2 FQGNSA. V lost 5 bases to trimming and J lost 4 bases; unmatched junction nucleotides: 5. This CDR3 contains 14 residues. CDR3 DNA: TGTGCCAGCAGCCTCGGACTAGCTCCAGATACGCAGTATTTT. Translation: CASSLGLAPDTQYF.

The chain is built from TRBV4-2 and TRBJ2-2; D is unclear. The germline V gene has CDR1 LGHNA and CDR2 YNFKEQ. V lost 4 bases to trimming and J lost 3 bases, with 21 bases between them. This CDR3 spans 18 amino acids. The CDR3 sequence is CASSLPDDILKDTGELFF. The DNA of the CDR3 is TGTGCCAGCAGCCTGCCCGATGACATCCTAAAGGACACCGGGGAGCTGTTTTTT.

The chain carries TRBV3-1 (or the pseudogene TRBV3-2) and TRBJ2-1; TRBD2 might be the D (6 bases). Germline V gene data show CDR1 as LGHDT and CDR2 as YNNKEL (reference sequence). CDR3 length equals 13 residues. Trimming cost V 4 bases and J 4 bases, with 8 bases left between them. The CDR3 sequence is CASSLGLYNEQFF. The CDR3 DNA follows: TGTGCCAGCAGCCTGGGACTTTACAATGAGCAGTTCTTC.

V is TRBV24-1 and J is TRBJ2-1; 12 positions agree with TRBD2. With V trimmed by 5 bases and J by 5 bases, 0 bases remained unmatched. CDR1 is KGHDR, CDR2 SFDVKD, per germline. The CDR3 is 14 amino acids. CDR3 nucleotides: TGTGCCACCAGTGGACTAGCGGGAGACAATGAGCAGTTCTTC. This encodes CATSGLAGDNEQFF.

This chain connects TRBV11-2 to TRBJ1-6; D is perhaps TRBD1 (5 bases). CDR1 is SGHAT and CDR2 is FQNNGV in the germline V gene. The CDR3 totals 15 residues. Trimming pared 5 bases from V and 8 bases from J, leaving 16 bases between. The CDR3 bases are TGTGCCAGCAGCCAGGGACTGGGAACTGATTCACCCCTCCACTTT. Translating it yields CASSQGLGTDSPLHF.